The clone carrying this T cell receptor (beta chain) was recorded a few times. The data were taken from a study of T-cell reconstitution after alpha-beta-depleted transplantation in children. A TCRbeta library incorporating unique molecular identifiers was prepared. TCRdb re-called the PCR reads with MiXCR, one entry per CDR3 protein. The table includes some 200,000 distinct CDR3 sequences, approximately 10% detected once. V lost 3 bases and J lost 0, with 17 bases in between. This CDR3 comprises 18 residues. Germline V gene data show CDR1 as MNHEY and CDR2 as SVGEGT. The sequencing here drew on PBMCs from the stem cell graft donor, taken from the stem cell graft. The TCR originated in a human donor who donated a stem cell graft to a child with acute lymphoblastic leukemia. V gene TRBV6-2 or TRBV6-3 combines with J gene TRBJ2-2; D is unresolved. In DNA form, the CDR3 reads TGTGCCAGCAGTTATTATATTGGAGTTCACACGAACACCGGGGAGCTGTTTTTT. The encoded protein is CASSYYIGVHTNTGELFF.